This TCR beta chain emerged from a study of T cells in Graves' hyperthyroidism and ophthalmopathy. V gave up 3 bases and J gave up 4 bases, with 12 bases separating them. This CDR3 region has 14 residues. Per germline, CDR1 MNHNS and CDR2 SASEGT. This clonotype was found a few times. Regions amplified from RNA transcripts were the TCR beta CDR3 regions. When the TCR CDR3 underwent first-round RT-PCR, the HTBI primer set was used. Via MiXCR, TCRdb re-called the multiplex PCR reads, giving one row per CDR3 protein. The table shows hundreds of thousands of distinct CDR3 sequences, with around 21% occurring only once. Patients with uncontrolled infections, other autoimmune diseases, pregnancy or lactation were excluded.

The receptor was derived from a young man with Graves' ophthalmopathy. Sequencing was carried out using blood. This rearrangement joins TRBV6-1 to TRBJ1-1; TRBD1 might be the D (5 bases). The CDR3 region has the DNA TGTGCCAGCAGTGACCCCGGGACTCTCACTGAAGCTTTCTTT. Translated: CASSDPGTLTEAFF.